A single sample is the source of the 6 T cell receptor beta chains below, sequenced in a study of CD8 T cells in Susac syndrome (dated by TCRdb to the late 2010s). Library prep was done by the immunoSEQ multiplex PCR assay. RNA was extracted using the RNeasy kit, and roughly 0.5 to 1 microgram was reverse transcribed with random hexamers. The public reads were reanalyzed by TCRdb: fastp trimming at Q25, MiXCR alignment, in-frame beta chains only. One record per CDR3 amino acid sequence lists the most common genes and DNA. The table for this sample lists approximately 160,000 distinct CDR3 sequences; roughly 95% of them were counted only once. The ten largest clones capture about 0.086% of the sample. Specimen: CD4+ T cells from PBMCs. The receptors were sampled from a human donor with multiple sclerosis.

The chain links TRBV19 to TRBJ2-7; D is perhaps TRBD2 (5 bases). CDR1 and CDR2 from the germline V gene are LNHDA and SQIVND (reference sequence). This CDR3 is 14 amino acids long. V lost 5 bases and J 1 base, leaving 12 bases between the germline ends. CDR3 in amino acids: CASSGPRGSYEQYF. The CDR3 nucleotides read TGTGCCAGTAGTGGCCCCCGGGGATCCTACGAGCAGTACTTC.

CDR3 sequence: CSVDVPGRAKNIQYF. For the CDR3, the DNA is TGCAGCGTTGATGTTCCAGGGAGGGCCAAAAACATTCAGTACTTC. This sequence joins TRBV29-1 and TRBJ2-4; maybe TRBD2 (6 bases). Trimming pared 3 bases from V and 1 base from J, leaving 13 bases between. The CDR3 is 15 residues long. The V gene's germline CDR1 is SQVTM and CDR2 ANQGSEA.

The rearrangement joins TRBV2 to TRBJ2-3, with 8 bases aligning to TRBD2. The CDR3 extends over 13 amino acids. Unmatched junction bases numbered 3, after V lost 6 bases and J lost 4 bases. Germline lookup yields CDR1 SNHLY and CDR2 FYNNEI. CDR3 region: CASSGTSSDTQYF. The CDR3 DNA follows: TGTGCCAGCAGCGGGACTAGTTCAGATACGCAGTATTTT.

V is TRBV30 and J is TRBJ2-1; 8 bases agree with TRBD1. The CDR3 consists of 11 residues. CDR1 and CDR2 from the germline V gene are GTSNPN and SVGIG (reference sequence). J gave up 12 bases and V 1 base, and 2 bases lay outside the gene matches. The CDR3 loop is CAWSAGGGQFF. In nucleotides, the CDR3 is TGTGCCTGGAGTGCAGGGGGCGGGCAGTTCTTC.

As DNA, the CDR3 is TGTGCCAGCAGGGGACTAGCGGGGGACAATGAGCAGTTCTTC. It encodes CASRGLAGDNEQFF. The chain joins TRBV2 to TRBJ2-1; TRBD2 matches at 14 bases. Trimming at V came to 6 bases and at J to 5 bases, leaving 0 bases not matched to a gene. Germline-derived CDR1 and CDR2 are SNHLY and FYNNEI. This CDR3 has 14 amino acids.

The chain links TRBV15 to TRBJ2-1; D perhaps matches TRBD2 (5 bases). The CDR3 is 19 residues long. The V gene's germline CDR1 is LNHNV and CDR2 YYDKDF (reference sequence). The V end was cut by 0 bases, the J end by 0 bases, with 18 bases between. In DNA form, the CDR3 reads TGTGCCACCAGCAGAGAAGGGTTAGGGCCTACTAGCTCCTACAATGAGCAGTTCTTC. It encodes CATSREGLGPTSSYNEQFF.